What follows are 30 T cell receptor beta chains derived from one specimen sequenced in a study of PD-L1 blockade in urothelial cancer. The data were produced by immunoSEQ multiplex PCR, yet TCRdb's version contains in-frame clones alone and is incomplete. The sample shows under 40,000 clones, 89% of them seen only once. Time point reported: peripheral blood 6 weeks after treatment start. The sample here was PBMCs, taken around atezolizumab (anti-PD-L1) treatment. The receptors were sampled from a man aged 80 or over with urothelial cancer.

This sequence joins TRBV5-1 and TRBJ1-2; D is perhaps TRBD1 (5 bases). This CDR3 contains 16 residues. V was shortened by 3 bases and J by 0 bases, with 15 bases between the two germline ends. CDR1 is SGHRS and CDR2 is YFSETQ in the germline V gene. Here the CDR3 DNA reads TGCGCCAGCAGCTCTGGGGCCAAGGGCACTAACTATGGCTACACCTTC. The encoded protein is CASSSGAKGTNYGYTF.

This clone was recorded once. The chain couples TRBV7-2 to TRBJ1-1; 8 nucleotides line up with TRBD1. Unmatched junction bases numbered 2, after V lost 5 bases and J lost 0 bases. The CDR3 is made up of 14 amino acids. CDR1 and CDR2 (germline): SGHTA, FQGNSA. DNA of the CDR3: TGTGCCAGCAGCCCGGGACAGGTGAACACTGAAGCTTTCTTT. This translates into CASSPGQVNTEAFF.

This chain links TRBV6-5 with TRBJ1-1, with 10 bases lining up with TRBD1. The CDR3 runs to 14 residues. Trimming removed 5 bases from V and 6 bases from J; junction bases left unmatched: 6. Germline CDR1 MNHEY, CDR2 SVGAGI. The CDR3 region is CASSRDRGVSEAFF. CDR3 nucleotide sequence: TGTGCCAGCAGTCGGGACAGGGGAGTATCTGAAGCTTTCTTT.

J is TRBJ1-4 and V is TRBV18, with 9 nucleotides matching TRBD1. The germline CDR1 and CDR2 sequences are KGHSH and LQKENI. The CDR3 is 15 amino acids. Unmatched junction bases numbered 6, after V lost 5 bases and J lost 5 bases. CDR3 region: CASSITGGPNEKLFF. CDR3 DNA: TGTGCCAGCTCAATTACAGGGGGCCCGAATGAAAAACTGTTTTTT.

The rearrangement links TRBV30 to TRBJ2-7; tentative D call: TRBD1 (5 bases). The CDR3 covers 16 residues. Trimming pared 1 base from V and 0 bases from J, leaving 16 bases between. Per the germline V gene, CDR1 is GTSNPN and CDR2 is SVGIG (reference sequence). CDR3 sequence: CAWSAPPGSSSYEQYF. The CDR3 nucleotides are TGTGCCTGGAGTGCCCCCCCAGGGTCGAGCTCCTACGAGCAGTACTTC.

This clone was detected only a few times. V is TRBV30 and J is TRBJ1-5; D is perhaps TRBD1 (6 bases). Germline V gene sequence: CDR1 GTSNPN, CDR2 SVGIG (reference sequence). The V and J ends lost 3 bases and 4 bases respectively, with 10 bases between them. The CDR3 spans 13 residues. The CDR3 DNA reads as TGTGCCTGGAGAGCCGGACAGAATCAGCCCCAGCATTTT. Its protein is CAWRAGQNQPQHF.

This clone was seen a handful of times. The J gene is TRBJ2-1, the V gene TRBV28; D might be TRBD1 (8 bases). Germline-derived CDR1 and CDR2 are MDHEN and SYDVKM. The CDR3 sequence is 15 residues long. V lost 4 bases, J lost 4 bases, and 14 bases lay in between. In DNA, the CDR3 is TGTGCCAGCAGTTGGAACAGGGGGGGATACAATGAGCAGTTCTTC. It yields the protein CASSWNRGGYNEQFF.

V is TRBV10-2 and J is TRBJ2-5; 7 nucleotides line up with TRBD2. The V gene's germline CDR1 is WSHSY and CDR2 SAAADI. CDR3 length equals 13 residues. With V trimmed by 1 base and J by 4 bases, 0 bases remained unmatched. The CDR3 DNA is TGCGCCAGCAGTGAGTTAGCGGGAGAGACCCAGTACTTC. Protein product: CASSELAGETQYF.

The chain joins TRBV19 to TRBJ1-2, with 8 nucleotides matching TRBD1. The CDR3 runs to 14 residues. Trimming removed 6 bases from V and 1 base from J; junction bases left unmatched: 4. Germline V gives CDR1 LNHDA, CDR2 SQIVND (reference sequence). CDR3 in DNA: TGTGCCAGTAGGGCAGGACAGGGTAACTATGGCTACACCTTC. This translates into CASRAGQGNYGYTF.

Here the CDR3 DNA reads TGTGCCAGCAGCTTACTAGGCGCAGACACAGATACGCAGTATTTT. It codes for CASSLLGADTDTQYF. The chain links TRBV7-2 to TRBJ2-3; D remains unclear. Trimming stripped 2 bases from V and 2 bases from J, with 11 bases between. CDR1 SGHTA and CDR2 FQGNSA come from the germline V gene. CDR3 length: 15 residues.

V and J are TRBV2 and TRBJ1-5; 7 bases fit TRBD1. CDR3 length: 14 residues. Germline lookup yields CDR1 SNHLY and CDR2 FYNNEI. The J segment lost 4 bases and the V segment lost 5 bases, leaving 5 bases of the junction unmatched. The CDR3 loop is CASSKGQRNQPQHF. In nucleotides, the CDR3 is TGTGCCAGCAGTAAGGGACAGCGGAATCAGCCCCAGCATTTT.

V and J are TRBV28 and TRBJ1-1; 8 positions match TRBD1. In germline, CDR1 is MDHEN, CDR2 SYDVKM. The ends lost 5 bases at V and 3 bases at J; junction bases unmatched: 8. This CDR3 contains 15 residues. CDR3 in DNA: TGTGCCAGCAGTATACGGACAGGGCGGGACACTGAAGCTTTCTTT. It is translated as CASSIRTGRDTEAFF.

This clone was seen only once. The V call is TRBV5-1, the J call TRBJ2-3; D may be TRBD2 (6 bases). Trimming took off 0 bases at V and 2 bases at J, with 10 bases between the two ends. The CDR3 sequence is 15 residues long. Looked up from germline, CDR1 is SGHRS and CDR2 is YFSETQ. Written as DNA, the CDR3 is TGCGCCAGCAGCTTGGTGTCGGGGGACACAGATACGCAGTATTTT. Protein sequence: CASSLVSGDTDTQYF.

CDR3 amino acids: CASSLSQGAFNGYTF. The CDR3 region has the DNA TGTGCCAGCTCACTATCACAGGGGGCGTTCAATGGCTACACCTTC. This chain uses TRBV18 with TRBJ1-2; TRBD1 matches 9 bases. This CDR3 has 15 amino acids. The junction had 9 bases not matched to a gene; V was cut back by 4 bases and J by 6 bases. Per germline, CDR1 KGHSH and CDR2 LQKENI.

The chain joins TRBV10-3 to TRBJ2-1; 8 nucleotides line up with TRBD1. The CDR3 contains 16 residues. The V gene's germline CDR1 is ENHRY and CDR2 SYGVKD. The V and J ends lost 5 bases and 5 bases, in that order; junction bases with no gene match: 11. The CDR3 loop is CAISPELKGQDNEQFF. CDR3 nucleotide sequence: TGTGCCATCAGTCCGGAATTGAAGGGACAGGACAATGAGCAGTTCTTC.

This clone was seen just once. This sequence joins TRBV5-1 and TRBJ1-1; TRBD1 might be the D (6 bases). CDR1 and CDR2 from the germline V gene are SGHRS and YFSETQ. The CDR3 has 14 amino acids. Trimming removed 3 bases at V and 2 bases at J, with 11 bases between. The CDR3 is CASSSGAGNTEAFF. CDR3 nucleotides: TGCGCCAGCAGCTCAGGGGCTGGAAACACTGAAGCTTTCTTT.

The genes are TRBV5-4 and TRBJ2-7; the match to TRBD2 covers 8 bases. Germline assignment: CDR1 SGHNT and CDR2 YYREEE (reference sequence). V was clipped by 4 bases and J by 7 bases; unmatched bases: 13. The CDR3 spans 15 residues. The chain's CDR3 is CASSPAGVPPGEQYF. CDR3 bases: TGTGCCAGCAGCCCAGCGGGGGTCCCCCCCGGGGAGCAGTACTTC.

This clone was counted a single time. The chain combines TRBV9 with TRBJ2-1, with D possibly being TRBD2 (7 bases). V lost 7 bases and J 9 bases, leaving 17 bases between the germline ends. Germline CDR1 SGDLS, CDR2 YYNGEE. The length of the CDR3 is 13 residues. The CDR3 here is CASGGGGRGEQFF. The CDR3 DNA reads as TGTGCCAGCGGTGGGGGGGGGCGCGGTGAGCAGTTCTTC.

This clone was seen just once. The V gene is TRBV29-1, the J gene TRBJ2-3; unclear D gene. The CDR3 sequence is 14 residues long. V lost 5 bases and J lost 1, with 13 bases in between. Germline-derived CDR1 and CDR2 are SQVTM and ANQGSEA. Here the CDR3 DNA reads TGCAGCGTTTTAGGCGGAGACCGCACAGATACGCAGTATTTT. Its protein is CSVLGGDRTDTQYF.

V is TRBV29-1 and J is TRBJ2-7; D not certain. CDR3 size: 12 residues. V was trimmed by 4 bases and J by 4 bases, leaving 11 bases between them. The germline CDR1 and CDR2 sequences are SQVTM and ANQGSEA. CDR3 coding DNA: TGCAGCGTTGTGATCAAAGCTTACGAGCAGTACTTC. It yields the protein CSVVIKAYEQYF.

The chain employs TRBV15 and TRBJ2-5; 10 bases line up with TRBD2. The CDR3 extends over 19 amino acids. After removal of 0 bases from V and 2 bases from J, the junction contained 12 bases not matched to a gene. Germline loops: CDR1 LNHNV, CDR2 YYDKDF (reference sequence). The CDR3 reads CATSRDVGGTSVQQETQYF. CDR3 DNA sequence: TGTGCCACCAGCAGAGATGTCGGAGGGACTAGCGTTCAACAAGAGACCCAGTACTTC.

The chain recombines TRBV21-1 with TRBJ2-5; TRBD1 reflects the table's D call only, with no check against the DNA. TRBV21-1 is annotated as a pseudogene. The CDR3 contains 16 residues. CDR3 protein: CASSKVKGGTQETQYF. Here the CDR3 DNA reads TGTGCCAGCAGCAAAGTAAAAGGGGGAACGCAAGAGACCCAGTACTTC.

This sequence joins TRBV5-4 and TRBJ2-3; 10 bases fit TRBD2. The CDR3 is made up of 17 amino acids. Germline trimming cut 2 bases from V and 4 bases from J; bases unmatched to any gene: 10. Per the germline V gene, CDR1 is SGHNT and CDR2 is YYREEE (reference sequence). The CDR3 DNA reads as TGTGCCAGCAGCTTATACACCGGGACTAGCGACCCAGATACGCAGTATTTT. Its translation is CASSLYTGTSDPDTQYF.

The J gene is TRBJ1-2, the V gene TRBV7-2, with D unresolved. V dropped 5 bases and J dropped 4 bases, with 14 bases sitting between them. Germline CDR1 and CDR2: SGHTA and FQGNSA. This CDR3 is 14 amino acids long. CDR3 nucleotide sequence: TGTGCCAGCAGCCGCCGTGGTAGTCCCTATGGCTACACCTTC. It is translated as CASSRRGSPYGYTF.

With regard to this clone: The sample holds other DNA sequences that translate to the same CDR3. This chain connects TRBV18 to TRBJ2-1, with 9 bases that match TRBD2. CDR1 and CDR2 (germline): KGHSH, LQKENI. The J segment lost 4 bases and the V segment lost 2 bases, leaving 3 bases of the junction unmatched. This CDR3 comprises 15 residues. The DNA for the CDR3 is TGTGCCAGCTCACCATTAGCGGGAGTTTACAATGAGCAGTTCTTC. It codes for CASSPLAGVYNEQFF.

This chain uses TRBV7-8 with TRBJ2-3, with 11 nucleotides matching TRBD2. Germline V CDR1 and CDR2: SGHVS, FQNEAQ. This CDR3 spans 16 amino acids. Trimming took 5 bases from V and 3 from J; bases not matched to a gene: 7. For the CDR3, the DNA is TGTGCCAGCAGCCGTTTTAGCGGGAGGGGGACAGATACGCAGTATTTT. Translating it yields CASSRFSGRGTDTQYF.

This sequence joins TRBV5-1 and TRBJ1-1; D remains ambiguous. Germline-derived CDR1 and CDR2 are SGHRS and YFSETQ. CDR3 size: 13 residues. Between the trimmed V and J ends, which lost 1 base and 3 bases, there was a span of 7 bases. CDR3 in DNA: TGCGCCAGCAGCTTGACGCAGGACACTGAAGCTTTCTTT. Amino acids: CASSLTQDTEAFF.

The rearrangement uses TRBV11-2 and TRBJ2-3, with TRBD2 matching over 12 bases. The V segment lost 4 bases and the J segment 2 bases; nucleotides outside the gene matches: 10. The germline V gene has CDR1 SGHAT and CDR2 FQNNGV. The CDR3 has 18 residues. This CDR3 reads CASSSLSWTSGVTDTQYF. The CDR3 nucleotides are TGTGCCAGCAGCTCCTTATCCTGGACTAGCGGGGTCACAGATACGCAGTATTTT.

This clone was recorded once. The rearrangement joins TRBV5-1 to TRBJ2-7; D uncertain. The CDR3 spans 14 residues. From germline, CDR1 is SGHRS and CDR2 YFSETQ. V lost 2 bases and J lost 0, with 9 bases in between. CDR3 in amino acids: CASSFNRDSYEQYF. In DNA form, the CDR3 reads TGCGCCAGCAGCTTTAACAGAGACTCCTACGAGCAGTACTTC.

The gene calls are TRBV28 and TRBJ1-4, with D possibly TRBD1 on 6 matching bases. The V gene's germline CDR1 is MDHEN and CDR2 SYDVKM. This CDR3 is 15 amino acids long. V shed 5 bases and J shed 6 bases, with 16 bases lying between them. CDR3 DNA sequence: TGTGCCAGCAGTGGGCGGACAGCGGTCTATGAAAAACTGTTTTTT. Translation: CASSGRTAVYEKLFF.